This is a list of T cell receptor beta chains from one sample in a study of Ad26.COV2.S vaccination and SARS-CoV-2 variants. Profiling relied on immunoSEQ multiplex PCR, and the TCRdb table lists in-frame clones only, not all of them. The sample comprises approximately 350,000 clones, around 86% of which are singletons, and 3.4% rests with the top ten. Material: peripheral blood, obtained in a trial of Ad26.COV2.S vaccine versus placebo. These receptors all stem from a person aged 18-60 years who received the Ad26.COV2.S COVID-19 vaccine or a placebo. Both conserved end residues are part of each CDR3. A D gene is named only where the DNA matches it firmly. Part of the rows lack a size; the others show once, few, many or a class for expanded clones.

V	J	D	size	DNA	CDR3
TRBV2	TRBJ2-1	TRBD1	-	TGTGCCAGGCGGGACAGGTCGAACAATGAGCAGTTCTTC	CARRDRSNNEQFF
TRBV7-8	TRBJ2-3	-	-	TGTGCCAGCAGCTTCGGGCGTTGGCAGAGCACAGATACGCAGTATTTT	CASSFGRWQSTDTQYF
TRBV7-2	TRBJ2-1	-	-	TGTGCCAGCAGCTTGGATTTCGGGGAACCCTACAATGAGCAGTTCTTC	CASSLDFGEPYNEQFF
TRBV9	TRBJ2-1	-	-	TGTGCCAGCAGCCCCGCCCCCGCAGCCTACAATGAGCAGTTCTTC	CASSPAPAAYNEQFF
TRBV29-1	TRBJ1-6	-	-	TGCAGCGCCCCCGAACCGACGAATTCACCCCTCCACTTT	CSAPEPTNSPLHF
TRBV5-4	TRBJ1-4	TRBD1	-	TGTGCCAGCAGCTCCAAAAGGGGGCTTGGTGAAAAACTGTTTTTT	CASSSKRGLGEKLFF
TRBV7-6	TRBJ1-1	-	few	TGTGCCAGCAGCTTAGGACTAGAAGGGGTTGGCACTGAAGCTTTCTTT	CASSLGLEGVGTEAFF
TRBV5-1	TRBJ2-5	-	once	TGCGCCAGCAGCTTCGGAGTGTACCAAGAGACCCAGTACTTC	CASSFGVYQETQYF
TRBV10-3	TRBJ1-2	-	few	TGTGCCATCAGGGGGGGCGACTATGGCTACACCTTC	CAIRGGDYGYTF
TRBV18	TRBJ1-1	-	once	TGTGCCAGCTCACCAGGGAGGGGGAGATATGAAGCTTTCTTT	CASSPGRGRYEAFF
TRBV21-1	TRBJ2-2	-	-	TGTGCCAGCAGCAAACACAAGTTACTCGGGGAGCTGTTTTTT	CASSKHKLLGELFF
TRBV10-3	TRBJ1-4	TRBD1	-	TGTGCCATCAGGGATGGGACAGTTAATGAAAAACTGTTTTTT	CAIRDGTVNEKLFF
TRBV2	TRBJ2-2	-	-	TGTGCCAGCAGTGGACCCAAGGGCACCGGGGAGCTGTTTTTT	CASSGPKGTGELFF
TRBV19	TRBJ1-1	-	many	TGTGCCAGTAGAGGGCTTGCGAGTACTGAAGCTTTCTTT	CASRGLASTEAFF
TRBV29-1	TRBJ2-1	-	-	TGCAGCGTTGATGGGGGGGCCCATTACAATGAGCAGTTCTTC	CSVDGGAHYNEQFF
TRBV27	TRBJ2-7	TRBD2	-	TGTGCCAGCACCCTAGCGGGGGGGAGCTCCTACGAGCAGTACTTC	CASTLAGGSSYEQYF
TRBV30	TRBJ2-4	TRBD1	-	TGTGCCTGGAGTACAGGGGGCTTTACCAAAAACATTCAGTACTTC	CAWSTGGFTKNIQYF
TRBV3-1/TRBV3-2	TRBJ2-7	-	-	TGTGCCAGCAGCCAAGATCCCGGACCCCTATTGGAGCAGTACTTC	CASSQDPGPLLEQYF
TRBV29-1	TRBJ1-2	-	-	TGCAGCGTCACTCAGGGGAGTAGGCTTGGTGGCTACACCTTC	CSVTQGSRLGGYTF
TRBV19	TRBJ2-1	TRBD2	-	TGTGCCAGTAGTATAGCACCGGCTAGCGGCAATGAGCAGTTCTTC	CASSIAPASGNEQFF